This entry features one T cell receptor (beta chain) sequence. Trimming cost V 8 bases and J 3 bases, with 13 bases left between them. Germline assignment: CDR1 ENHRY and CDR2 SYGVKD. CDR3 size: 13 residues. This sample was taken from a study of blood T cell repertoires in COVID-19. Profiling relied on immunoSEQ multiplex PCR, and the TCRdb table lists in-frame clones only, not all of them. The sample has around 160,000 clones, roughly 89% seen once. Sample: peripheral blood. This chain links TRBV10-3 with TRBJ1-2; perhaps TRBD1 as D (5 bases). The TCR sequence derives from a woman in her sixties or seventies with COVID-19, enrolled during active disease. Written as DNA, the CDR3 is TGTGCCATCCGGACACCCGATGACTATGGCTACACCTTC. Translating gives CAIRTPDDYGYTF.